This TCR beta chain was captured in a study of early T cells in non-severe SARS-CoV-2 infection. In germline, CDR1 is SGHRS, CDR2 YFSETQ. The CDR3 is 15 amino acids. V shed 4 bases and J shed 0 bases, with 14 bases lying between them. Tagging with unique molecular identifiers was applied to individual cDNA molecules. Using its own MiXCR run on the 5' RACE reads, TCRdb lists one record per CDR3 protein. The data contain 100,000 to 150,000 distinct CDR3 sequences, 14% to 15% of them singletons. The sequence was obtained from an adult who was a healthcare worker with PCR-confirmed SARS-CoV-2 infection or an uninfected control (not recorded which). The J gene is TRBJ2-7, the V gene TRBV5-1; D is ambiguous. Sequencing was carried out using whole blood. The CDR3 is CASSPAVVSSYEQYF. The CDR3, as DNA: TGCGCCAGCAGCCCGGCGGTAGTGAGCTCCTACGAGCAGTACTTC.